The TCR beta chain described here comes from a study of blood T cells in healthy people across ages. Study overall: T cells yielded about one barcoded beta molecule per two cells through template switching.

Ranging in age from about 6 to 100, the donors were healthy Caucasian individuals from Russia. Trimming removed 1 base at V and 1 base at J, with 11 bases between. The germline CDR1 and CDR2 sequences are SGHTA and FQGNSA. The CDR3 is 17 residues long. Study conclusions and caveats: Diversity figures based on one million T cells were deemed too low. PBMC samples, being unsorted, prevented any conclusive comparison of naive and antigen-experienced cells.

Together with a sample-barcoded 5' primer, a J-beta primer mix was included in a second PCR lasting 7 to 11 cycles. TCRdb used MiXCR to reprocess the 5' RACE reads, holding one entry per CDR3 protein. In the table there are 1.2 million to 1.5 million distinct CDR3 sequences, approximately 60% of which are singletons. As concerns this clonotype: Its antigen is unknown.

The rearrangement links TRBV7-2 to TRBJ2-6; a weak D match, TRBD1 (6 bases). The sequenced sample was blood. This TCR was recovered from a man aged 18-30 years in good health. CDR3 in DNA: TGTGCCAGCAGCTTAGTGCAGGGGAAGTCTGGGGCCAACGTCCTGACTTTC. The encoded protein is CASSLVQGKSGANVLTF.